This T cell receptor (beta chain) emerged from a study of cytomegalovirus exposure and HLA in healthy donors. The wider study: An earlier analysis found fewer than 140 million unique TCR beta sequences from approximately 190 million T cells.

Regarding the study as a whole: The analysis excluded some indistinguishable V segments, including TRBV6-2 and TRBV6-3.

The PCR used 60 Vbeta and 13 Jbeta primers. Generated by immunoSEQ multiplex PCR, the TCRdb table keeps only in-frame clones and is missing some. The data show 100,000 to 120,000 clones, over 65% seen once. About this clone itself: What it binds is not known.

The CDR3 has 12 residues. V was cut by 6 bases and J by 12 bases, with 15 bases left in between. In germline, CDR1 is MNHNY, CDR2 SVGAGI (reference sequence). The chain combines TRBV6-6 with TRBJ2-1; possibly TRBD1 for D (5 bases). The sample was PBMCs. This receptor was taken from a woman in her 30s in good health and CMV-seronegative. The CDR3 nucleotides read TGTGCCAGCAGGTCCGACAGAACGGGGCAGTTCTTC. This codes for CASRSDRTGQFF.